This T cell receptor beta chain was observed in a study of T cells in Graves' hyperthyroidism and ophthalmopathy. The study's findings and limits: The blood repertoire included most of the expanded thyroid clonotypes above 0.001.

Graves' hyperthyroidism is called stable when ophthalmopathy does not progress within 18 months. With a duration under 2 months, the hyperthyroidism was newly diagnosed in patients aged 18 to 65. Patients having uncontrolled infection, another autoimmune disease, pregnancy or lactation were not included. A word on this clonotype: The antigen remains undetermined. An end of the junction differs from the germline gene, which may be a read error.

Germline V gene sequence: CDR1 SGHTA, CDR2 FQGNSA. The CDR3 has 13 amino acids. It was RNA transcripts that yielded the amplified TCR beta CDR3 regions. With the HTBI primer set, the TCR CDR3 went through a first round of RT-PCR. TCRdb used MiXCR to reprocess the multiplex PCR reads, holding one entry per CDR3 protein. This table has 94,000 or so distinct CDR3 sequences, about half appearing once. The genes are TRBV7-2 and TRBJ1-2; D might be TRBD1 (5 bases). This sequence originates from a woman aged 40 to 50 with Graves' hyperthyroidism. The material sequenced was blood. CDR3 nucleotides: TGTGCCAGCAGATTAGGCCGGGGCGGTGGCTACACCTTC. It codes for CASRLGRGGGYTF.